The next 10 T cell receptor beta chains were all read from a single sample in a study of cytomegalovirus exposure and HLA in healthy donors. In the PCR, 60 Vbeta and 13 Jbeta primers were used. TCRdb's table, derived via immunoSEQ multiplex PCR, lists solely in-frame clones and lacks some. Seen here are 75,000 to 95,000 clones, around four fifths observed once, and the top ten hold less than 5.5%. Sequencing input: PBMCs. The receptors were sampled from a male donor in good health and CMV-seropositive.

The chain has TRBV30 and TRBJ2-5; weak D call: TRBD2 (5 bases). The DNA end favors TRBJ2-7, so the J call may be wrong. This CDR3 spans 15 amino acids. The V gene's germline CDR1 is GTSNPN and CDR2 SVGIG (reference sequence). CDR3 sequence: CAWSEEIERFNEQYF. The CDR3 DNA reads as TGTGCCTGGAGTGAGGAAATAGAGCGGTTCAACGAGCAGTACTTC.

The chain carries TRBV30 and TRBJ2-7; 11 nucleotides agree with TRBD2. The V and J ends lost 3 bases and 0 bases, in that order; junction bases with no gene match: 1. The CDR3 totals 14 residues. The germline V gene encodes CDR1 GTSNPN and CDR2 SVGIG (reference sequence). The CDR3 reads CAWRTSGDSYEQYF. DNA of the CDR3: TGTGCCTGGAGGACTAGCGGGGACTCCTACGAGCAGTACTTC.

There are a few counts of this clone. The V and J genes are TRBV5-6 and TRBJ1-5, with TRBD1 matching 8 bases. This CDR3 is 17 amino acids long. The germline gives CDR1 SGHDT, CDR2 YYEEEE. The junction had 9 bases not matched to a gene; V was cut back by 4 bases and J by 0 bases. The CDR3 protein is CASSSNRGEDSNQPQHF. The CDR3 coding sequence is TGTGCCAGCAGCAGCAACAGGGGGGAGGATAGCAATCAGCCCCAGCATTTT. Together with reference TRBV5-6 and TRBJ1-5, the CDR3 gives the full variable domain: DAGVTQSPTHLIKTRGQQVTLRCSPKSGHDTVSWYQQALGQGPQFIFQYYEEEERQRGNFPDRFSGHQFPNYSSELNVNALLLGDSALYLCASSSNRGEDSNQPQHFGDGTRLSIL.

This chain uses TRBV12-5 with TRBJ2-1, with 12 bases that match TRBD2. Germline assignment: CDR1 LGHNT and CDR2 FRNRAP. The CDR3 is 15 amino acids. V dropped 7 bases and J dropped 4; count of bases not matched to a gene: 5. The CDR3 spells CASAAGTSGYNEQFF. CDR3 coding DNA: TGTGCTAGTGCCGCCGGGACTAGCGGGTACAATGAGCAGTTCTTC.

The chain uses TRBV30 and TRBJ2-1, with 11 bases matching TRBD2. CDR1 and CDR2 from the germline V gene are GTSNPN and SVGIG (reference sequence). Trimming removed 0 bases from V and 3 bases from J; junction bases left unmatched: 1. The CDR3 covers 15 residues. CDR3 bases: TGTGCCTGGAGTGTAACTAGCGGGGGCTACAATGAGCAGTTCTTC. Translation gives CAWSVTSGGYNEQFF.

The table lists this clone with a few counts. The rearrangement uses TRBV5-6 and TRBJ2-7, with a weak D call TRBD1 (6 bases). The germline V and J ends were trimmed by 3 bases and 6 bases, with 13 bases remaining between them. The length of the CDR3 is 13 residues. In germline, CDR1 is SGHDT, CDR2 YYEEEE. The CDR3 loop is CASSSTGWGEQYF. The CDR3, as DNA: TGTGCCAGCAGCTCTACAGGGTGGGGCGAGCAGTACTTC.

CDR3 DNA: TGTGCCAGCAGCACCAGCCTGGGGAGCTATGGCTACACCTTC. It encodes CASSTSLGSYGYTF. This chain joins TRBV9 and TRBJ1-2; D remains ambiguous. The CDR3 has 14 amino acids. Germline V gene data show CDR1 as SGDLS and CDR2 as YYNGEE. V gave up 4 bases and J gave up 4 bases, with 14 bases separating them.

This chain uses TRBV7-3 with TRBJ2-1; 8 nucleotides line up with TRBD2. There are 16 residues in the CDR3. V lost 5 bases to trimming and J lost 2 bases; unmatched junction nucleotides: 8. Germline-derived CDR1 and CDR2 are SGHTA and FQGTGA. The CDR3 DNA is TGTGCCAGCAGCCTGACCGGGACTAGGACCTACAATGAGCAGTTCTTC. This translates into CASSLTGTRTYNEQFF.

This chain connects TRBV29-1 to TRBJ2-1; maybe TRBD2 (6 bases). Germline lookup yields CDR1 SQVTM and CDR2 ANQGSEA. With 4 bases removed from V and 0 bases from J, the gap between germline ends came to 10 bases. This CDR3 spans 14 amino acids. Here the CDR3 reads CSVAGLGSYNEQFF. Written as DNA, the CDR3 is TGCAGCGTTGCGGGACTGGGCTCCTACAATGAGCAGTTCTTC.

This clone was picked up one time. This chain joins TRBV11-2 and TRBJ2-7, with 7 bases identical to TRBD2. From germline, CDR1 is SGHAT and CDR2 FQNNGV. This CDR3 contains 16 residues. J was trimmed by 3 bases and V by 4 bases; bases with no gene match: 12. CDR3 sequence reads: CASSWGRGTKNYEQYF. CDR3 nucleotides: TGTGCCAGCAGCTGGGGACGGGGGACTAAGAACTACGAGCAGTACTTC.